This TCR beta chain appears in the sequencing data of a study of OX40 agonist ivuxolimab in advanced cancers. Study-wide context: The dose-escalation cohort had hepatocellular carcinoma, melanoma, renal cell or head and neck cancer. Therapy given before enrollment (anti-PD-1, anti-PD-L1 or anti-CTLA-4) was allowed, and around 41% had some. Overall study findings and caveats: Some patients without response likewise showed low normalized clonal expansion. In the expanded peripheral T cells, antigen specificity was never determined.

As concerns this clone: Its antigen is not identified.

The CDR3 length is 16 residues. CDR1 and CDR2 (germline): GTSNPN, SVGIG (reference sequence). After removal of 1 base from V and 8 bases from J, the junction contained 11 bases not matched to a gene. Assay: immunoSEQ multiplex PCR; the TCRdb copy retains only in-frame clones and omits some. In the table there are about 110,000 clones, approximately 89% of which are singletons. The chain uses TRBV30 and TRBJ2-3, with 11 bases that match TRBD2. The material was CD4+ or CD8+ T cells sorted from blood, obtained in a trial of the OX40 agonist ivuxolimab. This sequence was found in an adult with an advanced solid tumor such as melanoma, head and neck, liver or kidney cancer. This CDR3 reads CAWSGSGTSGRGTQYF. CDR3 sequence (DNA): TGTGCCTGGAGTGGGTCTGGAACTAGCGGGAGAGGTACGCAGTATTTT.